These 12 T cell receptor beta chains were sequenced from one sample in a study of EBV T-cell therapy then PD-1 blockade in nasopharyngeal carcinoma. Time point defined: 266 days after commencement of treatment, after nivolumab therapy. Treatment indicated: AdE1-LMPpoly-expanded autologous EBV-specific T-cell therapy followed by anti-PD-1 nivolumab. The antigens for these receptors are not known. Repertoires were generated with immunoSEQ multiplex PCR, while TCRdb's copy carries only in-frame clones and drops some. The table records about 20,000 clones, 80% to 90% of them present only once. The starting material was CD8+ T cells from blood, obtained at day 266 from a patient whose treatment included autologous EBV-specific T cells and nivolumab. The receptors were gathered from a man aged 35-49 years with nasopharyngeal carcinoma.

The rearrangement uses TRBV5-4 and TRBJ2-7; D is ambiguous. The CDR3 is made up of 14 amino acids. V gave up 6 bases and J gave up 2 bases, with 15 bases separating them. CDR1 and CDR2 (germline): SGHNT, YYREEE (reference sequence). CDR3 sequence reads: CASIPDGGPYEQYF. The CDR3 region has the DNA TGTGCCAGCATCCCCGATGGCGGACCCTACGAGCAGTACTTC.

The V gene is TRBV4-1, the J gene TRBJ2-2; D is ambiguous. The CDR3 loop spans 15 amino acids. Germline CDR1 MGHRA, CDR2 YSYEKL. V lost 1 base and J 4 bases, leaving 10 bases between the germline ends. The CDR3 nucleotides read TGCGCCAGCAGCCAAGGGCCCAGTTTCACCGGGGAGCTGTTTTTT. Translated: CASSQGPSFTGELFF.

The chain joins TRBV7-6 to TRBJ2-5; TRBD1 matches at 11 bases. CDR1 and CDR2 (germline): SGHVS, FNYEAQ. The junction had 4 bases not matched to a gene; V was cut back by 3 bases and J by 1 base. CDR3 length: 16 amino acids. The CDR3 DNA reads as TGTGCCAGCAGCTTGTCCGGGACAGGGGGCCAAGAGACCCAGTACTTC. It is translated as CASSLSGTGGQETQYF.

To note about this clone: In this CDR3 the conserved last residue, phenylalanine or tryptophan, is missing, so a read error is likely. The CDR3 DNA sequence: TGTGCCAGCAGCCCACAGGGAAGGGTTTTCGATGGCTACACCCTC. This translates into CASSPQGRVFDGYTL. The rearrangement joins TRBV7-6 to TRBJ1-2, with a tentative D call TRBD1 (6 bases). This CDR3 spans 15 amino acids. V lost 5 bases to trimming and J lost 6 bases, with 19 bases between them. In germline, CDR1 is SGHVS, CDR2 FNYEAQ.

The gene calls are TRBV9 and TRBJ1-1; D is unresolved. The CDR3 is made up of 15 amino acids. Germline V lookup: CDR1 SGDLS, CDR2 YYNGEE. Trimming took 0 bases from V and 6 from J, leaving 15 bases between them. CDR3 residues: CASSVEKWSNAEAFF. The CDR3 coding sequence is TGTGCCAGCAGCGTAGAGAAGTGGAGTAATGCTGAAGCTTTCTTT.

The V call is TRBV27, the J call TRBJ2-2, with 7 bases matching TRBD1. The ends lost 6 bases at V and 6 bases at J; junction bases unmatched: 22. Germline V gene data show CDR1 as MNHEY and CDR2 as SMNVEV (reference sequence). This CDR3 is 19 amino acids long. The CDR3 coding sequence is TGTGCCAGCAGCACTCTGACAGGGTGGGGCCCTAACAAGGCCGGGGAGCTGTTTTTT. Translated, it gives CASSTLTGWGPNKAGELFF.

This clone has only a few counts. The chain recombines TRBV6-4 with TRBJ1-4; D call uncertain. The CDR3 has 14 amino acids. Between the trimmed V and J ends, which lost 5 bases and 8 bases, there was a span of 15 bases. The V gene's germline CDR1 is MRHNA and CDR2 SNTAGT. The CDR3 DNA is TGTGCCAGCAGTCTAAACACCGGGTCCGAAAAACTGTTTTTT. Protein sequence: CASSLNTGSEKLFF.

V is TRBV7-2 and J is TRBJ1-2; TRBD1 agrees at 8 bases. With V trimmed by 4 bases and J by 0 bases, 7 bases remained unmatched. Germline assignment: CDR1 SGHTA and CDR2 FQGNSA. There are 16 residues in the CDR3. Written as DNA, the CDR3 is TGTGCCAGCAGCTCCCTGGACAGGGATCCTAACTATGGCTACACCTTC. Its translation: CASSSLDRDPNYGYTF.

The chain has TRBV4-1 and TRBJ2-7; TRBD1 might be the D (5 bases). Trimming removed 4 bases at V and 2 bases at J, with 12 bases between. CDR1 and CDR2 from the germline V gene are MGHRA and YSYEKL. The CDR3 length is 14 residues. CDR3 sequence (DNA): TGCGCCAGCAGCCCGCAGGGCGGAGCCTACGAGCAGTACTTC. Protein product: CASSPQGGAYEQYF.

The chain combines TRBV29-1 with TRBJ1-2; tentative D call: TRBD1 (6 bases). Trimming took 7 bases from V and 0 from J, leaving 18 bases between them. CDR3 length: 15 residues. CDR1 is SQVTM and CDR2 is ANQGSEA in the germline V gene. CDR3: CSAQGVRDTNYGYTF. In DNA, the CDR3 is TGCAGCGCTCAAGGTGTGCGGGACACTAACTATGGCTACACCTTC.

The gene calls are TRBV6-4 and TRBJ2-3, with D uncertain. Per the germline V gene, CDR1 is MRHNA and CDR2 is SNTAGT. Trimming took 0 bases from V and 3 from J, leaving 7 bases between them. The CDR3 length is 14 residues. The CDR3 loop reads CASSDSVGTDTQYF. The CDR3 region has the DNA TGTGCCAGCAGTGACTCGGTAGGGACAGATACGCAGTATTTT.

This rearrangement joins TRBV9 to TRBJ2-3; maybe TRBD2 (5 bases). The CDR3 spans 15 residues. Germline loops: CDR1 SGDLS, CDR2 YYNGEE. Trimming removed 4 bases at V and 1 base at J, with 13 bases between. In DNA, the CDR3 is TGTGCCAGCAGCCGGTTTGAGGGAGGCACAGATACGCAGTATTTT. Translated, it gives CASSRFEGGTDTQYF.